This entry lists 30 T cell receptor beta chains sequenced from one sample in a study of cytomegalovirus exposure and HLA in healthy donors. The study ran its PCR with 60 Vbeta and 13 Jbeta primers. Clones were sequenced by immunoSEQ multiplex PCR, and TCRdb holds only the in-frame ones, with some missing. The table lists 90,000 or so clones, about two thirds of them singletons. What was sequenced was PBMCs. The source of these receptors is a man aged 50 or older in good health and CMV-seronegative.

The chain combines TRBV19 with TRBJ1-5, with D maybe TRBD1 (6 bases). The ends were cut back, 2 bases at V and 7 bases at J, with 12 bases in the middle. Germline V CDR1 and CDR2: LNHDA, SQIVND (reference sequence). This CDR3 spans 14 amino acids. The CDR3 DNA follows: TGTGCCAGTAGTATACTAGGGGGAGACCAGCCCCAGCATTTT. Protein product: CASSILGGDQPQHF.

This clone has a handful of counts. The CDR3 ends on some other residue instead of the conserved phenylalanine or tryptophan, so this is likely a read error. The chain has TRBV19 and TRBJ2-3; D is possibly TRBD2 (8 bases). CDR1 is LNHDA and CDR2 is SQIVND in the germline V gene (reference sequence). This CDR3 has 16 amino acids. Trimming stripped 5 bases from V and 5 bases from J, with 20 bases between. CDR3 DNA sequence: TGTGCCAGTAGTCCCAAGACAGGGCTAGCGGGAGATACGCAGTATGTT. It specifies CASSPKTGLAGDTQYV.

This clone was detected only a few times. The chain is built from TRBV7-9 and TRBJ1-2; 8 bases fit TRBD1. V lost 7 bases to trimming and J lost 5 bases; unmatched junction nucleotides: 9. This CDR3 region has 14 residues. The germline V gene has CDR1 SEHNR and CDR2 FQNEAQ (reference sequence). The CDR3 sequence is CASTKEGQGYGYTF. The DNA for the CDR3 is TGTGCCAGCACCAAGGAAGGACAGGGTTATGGCTACACCTTC.

The V and J genes are TRBV5-1 and TRBJ2-3; 12 bases map to TRBD2. From germline, CDR1 is SGHRS and CDR2 YFSETQ. J was trimmed by 4 bases and V by 0 bases; bases with no gene match: 3. The CDR3 covers 16 residues. This chain's CDR3 is CASSLELAGGADTQYF. The DNA of the CDR3 is TGCGCCAGCAGCTTGGAACTAGCGGGAGGTGCAGATACGCAGTATTTT.

This clone was counted only a few times. The J gene is TRBJ1-5, the V gene TRBV6-1; a possible D gene is TRBD1 (5 bases). The V gene's germline CDR1 is MNHNS and CDR2 SASEGT. The CDR3 is 11 amino acids. V lost 9 bases to trimming and J lost 7 bases, with 10 bases between them. CDR3 sequence reads: CARGVHQPQHF. CDR3 bases: TGTGCCAGAGGGGTCCACCAGCCCCAGCATTTT.

The chain combines TRBV4-1 with TRBJ1-5, with 10 bases fitting TRBD1. This CDR3 comprises 17 residues. V was clipped by 0 bases and J by 9 bases; unmatched bases: 11. Germline CDR1 and CDR2: MGHRA and YSYEKL. The DNA of the CDR3 is TGCGCCAGCAGCCAAGAATTAGGGAGACAGGGGGCAAGGCCCCAGCATTTT. It specifies CASSQELGRQGARPQHF.

The chain uses TRBV6-6 and TRBJ2-5, with D possibly TRBD2 on 6 matching bases. V was shortened by 4 bases and J by 5 bases, with 11 bases between the two germline ends. In germline, CDR1 is MNHNY, CDR2 SVGAGI (reference sequence). The CDR3 consists of 13 residues. Here the CDR3 reads CASSFRGVETQYF. CDR3 nucleotides: TGTGCCAGCAGTTTCCGCGGGGTGGAGACCCAGTACTTC.

This clone was found once. This chain uses TRBV4-1 with TRBJ1-5, with 8 bases fitting TRBD1. Germline V gene sequence: CDR1 MGHRA, CDR2 YSYEKL. The CDR3 is made up of 14 amino acids. Unmatched junction bases numbered 2, after V lost 1 base and J lost 6 bases. CDR3 sequence: CASSQGQGSQPQHF. DNA of the CDR3: TGCGCCAGCAGCCAAGGACAGGGGAGTCAGCCCCAGCATTTT.

The chain has TRBV19 and TRBJ1-1, with D unresolved. The V and J ends lost 5 bases and 7 bases respectively, with 11 bases between them. This CDR3 is 12 amino acids long. The V gene's germline CDR1 is LNHDA and CDR2 SQIVND (reference sequence). As DNA, the CDR3 is TGTGCCAGTAGTCTAGGACGGAGTGAAGCTTTCTTT. It encodes CASSLGRSEAFF.

The gene calls are TRBV9 and TRBJ2-5, with 10 bases aligning to TRBD2. The J segment lost 4 bases and the V segment lost 0 bases, leaving 9 bases of the junction unmatched. The CDR3 length is 17 residues. Germline CDR1 SGDLS, CDR2 YYNGEE. CDR3 residues: CASSVEGLAGDGETQYF. The CDR3 coding sequence is TGTGCCAGCAGCGTAGAGGGGCTAGCGGGAGACGGAGAGACCCAGTACTTC. The whole variable domain, filled in from reference TRBV9 and TRBJ2-5, reads DSGVTQTPKHLITATGQRVTLRCSPRSGDLSVYWYQQSLDQGLQFLIQYYNGEERAKGNILERFSAQQFPDLHSELNLSSLELGDSALYFCASSVEGLAGDGETQYFGPGTRLLVL.

This chain links TRBV7-2 with TRBJ1-2; D not resolved. V gave up 6 bases and J gave up 1 base, with 9 bases separating them. The CDR3 is 13 residues long. The V gene's germline CDR1 is SGHTA and CDR2 FQGNSA. In DNA, the CDR3 is TGTGCCAGCAGTAGGACTGTTAACTATGGCTACACCTTC. Translated, it gives CASSRTVNYGYTF.

This clone was counted a few times. The V and J genes are TRBV29-1 and TRBJ1-1, with 9 positions matching TRBD1. V shed 7 bases and J 6 bases; nucleotides not matched to a gene: 12. The CDR3 runs to 14 residues. CDR1 is SQVTM, CDR2 ANQGSEA, per germline. CDR3 loop: CSAEGQGGVPEAFF. The CDR3, as DNA: TGCAGCGCCGAGGGACAGGGAGGGGTCCCTGAAGCTTTCTTT.

The V gene is TRBV4-3, the J gene TRBJ2-3; D gene unclear. The V end lost 0 bases, the J end lost 2 bases, and 6 bases lay between the germline ends. The CDR3 extends over 14 amino acids. Germline V lookup: CDR1 LGHNA, CDR2 YSLEER. The DNA for the CDR3 is TGCGCCAGCAGCCAAGACAGAATCACAGATACGCAGTATTTT. It specifies CASSQDRITDTQYF.

This clone has more than one count but fewer than ten. The chain combines TRBV5-8 with TRBJ2-3, with 10 bases aligning to TRBD2. The CDR3 consists of 15 residues. Per germline, CDR1 SGHTS and CDR2 YDEGEE. V lost 4 bases, J lost 1 base, and 3 bases stayed unmatched. The chain's CDR3 is CASSTGTSGTDTQYF. The CDR3 DNA reads TGTGCCAGCAGCACCGGGACTAGCGGCACAGATACGCAGTATTTT.

The V and J genes are TRBV11-3 and TRBJ2-7; 9 bases fit TRBD1. Germline-derived CDR1 and CDR2 are SGHNT and YENEEA. Losses at the gene ends were 4 bases for V and 6 bases for J; bases not matched to a gene: 1. The CDR3 is made up of 12 amino acids. The CDR3 spells CASSWTGAEQYF. DNA of the CDR3: TGTGCCAGCAGCTGGACAGGGGCCGAGCAGTACTTC.

The rearrangement links TRBV18 to TRBJ1-1, with a weak D call TRBD1 (6 bases). Trimming cost V 2 bases and J 6 bases, with 22 bases left between them. CDR3 length: 17 amino acids. Per germline, CDR1 KGHSH and CDR2 LQKENI. CDR3 in DNA: TGTGCCAGCTCACCATGGGCACTAGGGCAGGGGTCTGCTGAAGCTTTCTTT. Translated, it gives CASSPWALGQGSAEAFF.

The V gene is TRBV7-9, the J gene TRBJ2-6; D is possibly TRBD2 (5 bases). With 5 bases removed from V and 1 base from J, the gap between germline ends came to 18 bases. CDR3 length equals 18 residues. Germline V gene lookup returns CDR1 SEHNR and CDR2 FQNEAQ (reference sequence). The CDR3 DNA is TGTGCCAGCAGCGAGAGGAGGCTCTCTCCTTCTGGGGCCAACGTCCTGACTTTC. Translated, it gives CASSERRLSPSGANVLTF.

This clone was picked up a small number of times. The J gene is TRBJ1-3, the V gene TRBV18; D unresolved. The CDR3 totals 15 residues. V lost 2 bases and J lost 0, with 8 bases in between. Germline CDR1 KGHSH, CDR2 LQKENI. CDR3 DNA sequence: TGTGCCAGCTCACCAGGGGAGAGCTCTGGAAACACCATATATTTT. Protein: CASSPGESSGNTIYF.

This clone was picked up a small number of times. The V gene is TRBV2, the J gene TRBJ2-1; 7 positions agree with TRBD2. The CDR3 runs 15 residues. V lost 2 bases to trimming and J lost 5 bases; unmatched junction nucleotides: 6. Germline V gene lookup returns CDR1 SNHLY and CDR2 FYNNEI. This chain's CDR3 is CASSESGTGNNEQFF. DNA for the CDR3: TGTGCCAGCAGTGAAAGCGGGACCGGTAACAATGAGCAGTTCTTC.

The J gene is TRBJ1-1, the V gene TRBV7-8, with D possibly TRBD1 on 5 matching bases. This CDR3 has 17 residues. CDR1 and CDR2 from the germline V gene are SGHVS and FQNEAQ. V was clipped by 1 base and J by 1 base, with 16 bases between them. The CDR3 coding sequence is TGTGCCAGCAGCTTAGGGTTCTACAACGACAGGAACACTGAAGCTTTCTTT. Protein product: CASSLGFYNDRNTEAFF.

The table lists this clone with a count of one. The chain joins TRBV7-6 to TRBJ2-3, with D tentatively TRBD2 (6 bases). The CDR3 spans 16 residues. V dropped 5 bases and J dropped 6 bases, with 21 bases sitting between them. Germline V gene lookup returns CDR1 SGHVS and CDR2 FNYEAQ. The CDR3 DNA reads TGTGCCAGCAGCGTATGGGGAGGTGAGGGACCCGATACGCAGTATTTT. Amino acid sequence: CASSVWGGEGPDTQYF.

V usage is TRBV7-6 and J usage is TRBJ2-5, with a tentative D call TRBD2 (5 bases). There are 13 residues in the CDR3. The V and J ends lost 1 base and 2 bases respectively, with 5 bases between them. Looked up from germline, CDR1 is SGHVS and CDR2 is FNYEAQ. The CDR3: CASSLGRQETQYF. In DNA form, the CDR3 reads TGTGCCAGCAGCTTAGGGAGGCAAGAGACCCAGTACTTC.

The J gene is TRBJ1-5, the V gene TRBV15; D unclear. Germline V gene sequence: CDR1 LNHNV, CDR2 YYDKDF (reference sequence). V was trimmed by 1 base and J by 7 bases, leaving 8 bases between them. The CDR3 is 13 amino acids. This chain's CDR3 is CATSRVNTQPQHF. CDR3 DNA: TGTGCCACCAGCAGAGTTAACACACAGCCCCAGCATTTT.

This clone was recorded a few times. The chain combines TRBV18 with TRBJ2-1, with D maybe TRBD2 (6 bases). The CDR3 runs 16 residues. V was cut by 3 bases and J by 6 bases, with 18 bases left in between. Germline values: CDR1 KGHSH, CDR2 LQKENI. The CDR3 DNA reads as TGTGCCAGCTCACCGCCTTCTAGCGACCCCTCCAATGAGCAGTTCTTC. It translates to CASSPPSSDPSNEQFF.

This clone occurred once. The chain couples TRBV11-2 to TRBJ2-7; 11 bases match TRBD2. Germline values: CDR1 SGHAT, CDR2 FQNNGV. The CDR3 is 18 amino acids. V lost 5 bases, J lost 2 bases, and 14 bases stayed unmatched. The CDR3, as DNA: TGTGCCAGCAGCCGTAGTCTAGCGGGAGGTCTTTCACCCTACGAGCAGTACGTC. Translation gives CASSRSLAGGLSPYEQYV.

This clone was detected once. This may come from a read error, since a much larger clone is one base off. This CDR3 is also generated by other DNA sequences in the sample. J is TRBJ2-3 and V is TRBV29-1; TRBD1 is a possible D gene (6 bases). Germline V gene lookup returns CDR1 SQVTM and CDR2 ANQGSEA. The CDR3 spans 13 residues. Trimming removed 3 bases from V and 1 base from J, with 8 bases in between. CDR3 in amino acids: CSVDSGGTDTQYF. The CDR3 DNA sequence: TGCAGCGTTGACTCAGGGGGCACAGATACGCAGTATTTT.

This chain joins TRBV18 and TRBJ2-6, with 13 bases aligning to TRBD2. After removal of 3 bases from V and 4 bases from J, the junction contained 3 bases not matched to a gene. Germline CDR1 reads KGHSH; CDR2 reads LQKENI. The CDR3 is 17 amino acids. The CDR3 protein is CASSPTSGGSGANVLTF. The DNA for the CDR3 is TGTGCCAGCTCACCGACTAGCGGGGGGTCAGGGGCCAACGTCCTGACTTTC.

The genes are TRBV7-8 and TRBJ1-2; D gene ambiguous. Trimming left V 1 base short and J 4 bases short, with 10 bases between. The CDR3 totals 14 residues. Germline-derived CDR1 and CDR2 are SGHVS and FQNEAQ. The chain's CDR3 is CASSLGRGTYGYTF. Here the CDR3 DNA reads TGTGCCAGCAGCTTAGGCCGGGGAACCTATGGCTACACCTTC.

The chain couples TRBV6-5 to TRBJ2-7; 8 bases are a match to TRBD2. This CDR3 contains 14 residues. J was trimmed by 5 bases and V by 0 bases; bases with no gene match: 3. CDR1 is MNHEY, CDR2 SVGAGI, per germline. The CDR3 bases are TGTGCCAGCAGTTACTCGGGACTAGAGAACGAGCAGTACGTC. Translated: CASSYSGLENEQYV.

The chain joins TRBV29-1 to TRBJ1-2, with 7 bases lining up with TRBD1. Germline CDR1 and CDR2: SQVTM and ANQGSEA. V shed 5 bases and J 4 bases; nucleotides not matched to a gene: 7. CDR3 size: 13 residues. CDR3 protein: CSVQGGTFYGYTF. CDR3 bases: TGCAGCGTTCAGGGGGGCACGTTCTATGGCTACACCTTC.